This entry concerns a single T cell receptor (beta chain). Its antigen is unidentified. With a J-beta primer mix and a sample-barcoded 5' primer, a second PCR ran roughly 6 to 12 cycles. TCRdb re-derived calls from the 5' RACE reads in MiXCR, one entry per CDR3 protein. This table has roughly 800,000 distinct CDR3 sequences, roughly 25% appearing once. This sample is part of a study of blood T cells in healthy people across ages. Study results and limitations: No one knew whether donors had CMV, which possibly confounded expanded clonotype changes. Compared with aged donors, long-lived donors showed fewer expanded clones, suggesting selection.

These same records also appear under a second study, on T cells of mothers and their children. That paper adds: A second PCR was performed with the M1S primer. This primer added sample barcodes and 2-4 random nucleotides.

The sequence came from a boy between 10 and 17 years old in good health. Input material: blood.

The CDR3 loop is CASSPSAKNTEAFF. In DNA, the CDR3 is TGTGCCAGCTCACCATCCGCTAAGAACACTGAAGCTTTCTTT. The chain carries TRBV18 and TRBJ1-1, with unresolved D. Per germline, CDR1 KGHSH and CDR2 LQKENI. CDR3 length: 14 residues. The V end lost 2 bases, the J end lost 1 base, and 8 bases lay between the germline ends.